This TCR beta chain came from a study of blood T cell repertoires in COVID-19. During active infection, Seattle patients enrolled and were then monitored through disease. As handled by the study authors: By means of reference gene primer amplification, nucleated cell counts were estimated. Libraries were prepared by immunoSEQ multiplex PCR; TCRdb keeps only in-frame clonotypes and omits some of them. Clone size and V and J calls were adopted from that table, with D and trimming inferred from the DNA. Among about 260,000 clones listed, over 75% were seen once. The length of the CDR3 is 14 residues. The germline V and J ends were trimmed by 5 bases and 4 bases, with 12 bases remaining between them. The germline CDR1 and CDR2 sequences are MNHEY and SVGAGI.

This sequence joins TRBV6-5 and TRBJ1-3, with a weak D call TRBD1 (6 bases). This receptor was identified in a woman aged 65 to 85 with COVID-19, enrolled during active disease. Sequencing was carried out using peripheral blood. The CDR3 region is CASSTTGSGNTIYF. CDR3 sequence (DNA): TGTGCCAGCAGTACTACAGGGTCGGGAAACACCATATATTTT.